The TCR beta chain under discussion was sequenced for a study of CD8+CD57+ T cells in acquired aplastic anemia. On the study more broadly: Sorting CD4+ and CD8+ cells gave DNA averaging approximately 3 ug. The average read count for CD4+ cells in healthy donors was about 9.9 million.

Genomic DNA was employed as the template in profiling TCR beta VDJ and CDR3. TCRdb itself ran the reads through MiXCR, one entry per CDR3 protein. This table holds some 210,000 distinct CDR3 sequences, over 60% found once. Trimming removed 7 bases at V and 6 bases at J, with 7 bases between. There are 11 residues in the CDR3. CDR1 is SNHLY and CDR2 is FYNNEI in the germline V gene. The J gene is TRBJ2-1, the V gene TRBV2; possible D gene TRBD2, 6 bases. This TCR was sampled from a human donor in good health. The sample consisted of sorted CD4+, CD8+, or CD8+CD57+ T cells (not recorded which) from PBMCs. In DNA form, the CDR3 reads TGTGCCAGCACGGGGGTCAATGAGCAGTTCTTC. Amino acids: CASTGVNEQFF.